A selection of T cell receptor beta chains follows, all from one sample in a study of CD8+ T cells in alopecia areata. Assay: immunoSEQ multiplex PCR; the TCRdb copy retains only in-frame clones and omits some. The data contain around 100,000 clones, around 44% of them singletons. The input for sequencing was CD8+ T cells sorted from blood, taken at week 24, from a patient treated with tofacitinib. The receptors stem from a human donor with alopecia areata. The CDR3 runs from the conserved cysteine through the conserved F or W. The D gene is left open where the match is weak. The size of a clone is reported for some rows only, either as once, few or many, or as a class for expanded clones.

j_call v_call cdr3_length d_call clone_size cdr3_nt cdr3_aa
TRBJ2-7 TRBV5-6 14 NA NA TGTGCCAGCAGCTTGTCCGGTAGCTCCTACGAGCAGTACTTC CASSLSGSSYEQYF
TRBJ2-7 TRBV6-5 13 NA NA TGTGCCAGCAGTTACTCTGCTAGCGCTGTGCAGTACTTC CASSYSASAVQYF
TRBJ2-7 TRBV19 14 TRBD1 NA TGTGCCAGTAGATGGAAGACAGGGTCCTACGAGCAGTACTTC CASRWKTGSYEQYF
TRBJ2-1 TRBV10-3 13 NA NA TGTGCCATCAGCGCGGAAGCCTACAATGAGCAGTTCTTC CAISAEAYNEQFF
TRBJ1-1 TRBV28 14 NA NA TGTGCCAGCAGGCGTTCAGTTAGGGGCACTGAAGCTTTCTTT CASRRSVRGTEAFF
TRBJ2-6 TRBV5-5 18 TRBD1 NA TGTGCCAGCAGCACTCCGGGACAGGGACCCTCTGGGGCCAACGTCCTGACTTTC CASSTPGQGPSGANVLTF
TRBJ2-7 TRBV6-1 15 NA few TGTGCCAGCAGTGCTTGGACAGCGGACTCCTACGAGCAGTACTTC CASSAWTADSYEQYF
TRBJ1-1 TRBV4-3 13 NA once TGCGCCAGCAGCGATACAGGGAAGACTGAAGCTTTCTTT CASSDTGKTEAFF
TRBJ1-1 TRBV4-1 12 NA NA TGCGCCAGCAGCCAACAGAACACTGAAGCTTTCTTT CASSQQNTEAFF
TRBJ2-5 TRBV7-9 14 TRBD2 few TGTGCCAGCAGCAGCACTAGCGCCCAAGAGACCCAGTACTTC CASSSTSAQETQYF
TRBJ2-3 TRBV6-5 15 TRBD2 NA TGTGCCAGCAGTTACGTTGCGGGAGTAGCAGATACGCAGTATTTT CASSYVAGVADTQYF
TRBJ2-2 TRBV7-3 16 NA NA TGTGCCAGCAGCTTATTCGCCCAGGCGAACACCGGGGAGCTGTTTTTT CASSLFAQANTGELFF
TRBJ2-5 TRBV5-1 15 NA NA TGCGCCAGCACCACCCTGGAGACAGGCGAAGAGACCCAGTACTTC CASTTLETGEETQYF
TRBJ2-7 TRBV4-3 14 TRBD2 NA TGCGCCAGCAGCCAAGGGACTAGCTTCTACGAGCAGTACTTC CASSQGTSFYEQYF
TRBJ2-3 TRBV5-1 12 NA NA TGCGCCAGCAGCTTGTCGGTAGATACGCAGTATTTT CASSLSVDTQYF
TRBJ2-1 TRBV11-2 11 TRBD1 NA TGTGCCGACAGGGTAGGCAATGAGCAGTTCTTC CADRVGNEQFF
TRBJ2-1 TRBV29-1 13 TRBD2 few TGCAGCGAAAAGCGGGGGATCTACAATGAGCAGTTCTTC CSEKRGIYNEQFF
TRBJ2-7 TRBV7-8 15 TRBD1 NA TGTGCCAGCAGTTTCCCCGGACAGGGCCTCTACGAGCAGTACTTC CASSFPGQGLYEQYF
TRBJ1-2 TRBV11-2 16 NA medium-sized TGTGCCAGCAGCTGGAGCAAGACTGCCAGGAACTATGGCTACACCTTC CASSWSKTARNYGYTF
TRBJ2-7 TRBV29-1 12 NA NA TGCAGCGGAATAGCCGGGGCCTACGAGCAGTACTTC CSGIAGAYEQYF
TRBJ2-7 TRBV29-1 11 NA few TGCAGCGTGATATCCTCCTACGAGCAGTACTTC CSVISSYEQYF
TRBJ2-3 TRBV7-9 13 NA many TGTGCCAGCAGCACGACTAGCACAGATACGCAGTATTTT CASSTTSTDTQYF
TRBJ2-3 TRBV27 18 TRBD2 NA TGTGCCAGCAGTCTCCCCGGTGCGGTAGCGGGAAACCCAGATACGCAGTATTTT CASSLPGAVAGNPDTQYF
TRBJ2-7 TRBV5-1 14 TRBD1 few TGCGCCAGCAGCCCGGACAGGGAGACCTACGAGCAGTACTTC CASSPDRETYEQYF
TRBJ2-7 TRBV5-6 14 NA NA TGTGCCAGCAGCTTGCGTGCGGGACGCTACGAGCAGTACTTC CASSLRAGRYEQYF
TRBJ2-7 TRBV5-1 13 NA many TGTGCCAGCAGCCACGGGACGGACTACGAGCAGTACTTC CASSHGTDYEQYF
TRBJ1-6 TRBV28 14 TRBD1 NA TGTGCCAGCGCCGGGGGACAGTATAATTCACCCCTCCACTTT CASAGGQYNSPLHF
TRBJ2-7 TRBV30 14 NA NA TGTGCCTGGGCCCCAGGAAAAACACAGTACGAGCAGTACTTC CAWAPGKTQYEQYF
TRBJ1-1 TRBV9 13 NA NA TGTGCCAGCACCCTAGGGTACGGGGATGAAGCTTTCTTT CASTLGYGDEAFF
TRBJ2-1 TRBV2 12 NA few TGTGCCATCGAGGGCCTTAACAATGAGCAGTTCTTC CAIEGLNNEQFF
TRBJ1-1 TRBV9 14 NA NA TGTGCCAGCAGCGCATACGAAGGGGACACTGAAGCTTTCTTT CASSAYEGDTEAFF
TRBJ2-1 TRBV29-1 14 TRBD1 NA TGCAGCGTTGAAGATTTAAGGGACAGCTATGAGCAGTTCTTC CSVEDLRDSYEQFF
TRBJ1-2 TRBV29-1 12 NA NA TGCAGCGTTGACCTGGAGGGAACAGGCTACACCTTC CSVDLEGTGYTF
TRBJ2-5 TRBV4-1 15 NA NA TGCGCCAGCAGCCAAGATCTGGGGGATTACCAGACCCAGTACTTC CASSQDLGDYQTQYF
TRBJ2-3 TRBV7-2 15 TRBD2 NA TGTGCCAGCAGAGATAGCGGGGCCCGCACAGATACGCAGTATTTT CASRDSGARTDTQYF
TRBJ2-3 TRBV5-1 14 NA NA TGCGCCAGCAGCTTGGCCGGACGCACAGATACGCAGTATTTT CASSLAGRTDTQYF
TRBJ2-2 TRBV7-6 14 NA few TGTGCCAGCCCCCGGGAATTCAGGGGCGGGGAGCTGTTTTTT CASPREFRGGELFF
TRBJ2-5 TRBV29-1 15 NA few TGCAGCGGGGAAGGAAGAGGGCGCCATGGAGAGACCCAGTACTTC CSGEGRGRHGETQYF
TRBJ2-7 TRBV29-1 19 TRBD2 NA TGCAGCGTAGATTTAGCGGGAGAGCCCCATGCTGAGCCCCCCTACGAGCAGTACTTC CSVDLAGEPHAEPPYEQYF
TRBJ1-2 TRBV20-1 11 NA NA TGCAGTGCCGGGGACGGCTATGGCTACACCTTC CSAGDGYGYTF
TRBJ2-1 TRBV29-1 12 NA NA TGCAGCGTGAGGGACATAGGGTATGAGCAGTTCTTC CSVRDIGYEQFF